Ten or more counts support the clone carrying this T cell receptor (beta chain). The antigen is undetermined. The V and J ends lost 5 bases and 7 bases, in that order; junction bases with no gene match: 4. The CDR3 is 15 residues long. Looked up from germline, CDR1 is SGHVS and CDR2 is FQNEAQ. Unique molecular identifiers were built into the TCRbeta library. TCRdb re-derived calls from the PCR reads in MiXCR, one entry per CDR3 protein. The table records roughly 100,000 distinct CDR3 sequences, around 7.8% of them present only once. The data stem from a study of T-cell reconstitution after alpha-beta-depleted transplantation in children. Study results and limitations: Elevated TCRbeta diversity at day 60 was traced, in some patients, to surviving recipient T cells and thymic progenitors. After one year, T-cell counts and TCRbeta diversity mostly came from new T cells. Alpha-beta T cells about two months after transplant reportedly derived from several hundred expanded graft clones.

Here the sequenced sample was PBMCs, taken before TCRalphabeta/CD19-depleted stem cell transplant. This rearrangement joins TRBV7-8 to TRBJ2-1; 14 positions agree with TRBD2. The receptor's source is a boy aged 2 to 9 with acute lymphoblastic leukemia, due to receive a stem cell transplant. CDR3 bases: TGTGCCAGCAGCCCGAGGACTAGCGGGGGGAATGAGCAGTTCTTC. Its protein is CASSPRTSGGNEQFF.